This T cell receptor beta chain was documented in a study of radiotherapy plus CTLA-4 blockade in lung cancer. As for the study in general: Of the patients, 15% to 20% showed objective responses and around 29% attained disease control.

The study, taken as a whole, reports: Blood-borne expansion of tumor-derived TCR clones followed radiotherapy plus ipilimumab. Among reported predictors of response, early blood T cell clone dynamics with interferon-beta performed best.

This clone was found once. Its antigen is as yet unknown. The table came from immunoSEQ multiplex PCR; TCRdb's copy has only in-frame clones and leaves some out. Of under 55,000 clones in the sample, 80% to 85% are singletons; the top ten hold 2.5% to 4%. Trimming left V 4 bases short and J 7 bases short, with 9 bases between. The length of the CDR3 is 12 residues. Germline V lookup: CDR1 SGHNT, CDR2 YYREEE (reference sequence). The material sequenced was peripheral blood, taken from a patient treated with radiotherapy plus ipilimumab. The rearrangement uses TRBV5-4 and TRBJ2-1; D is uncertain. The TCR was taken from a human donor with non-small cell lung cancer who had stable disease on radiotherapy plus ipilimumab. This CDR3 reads CASSPRDNEQFF. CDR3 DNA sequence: TGTGCCAGCAGCCCACGAGATAATGAGCAGTTCTTC.